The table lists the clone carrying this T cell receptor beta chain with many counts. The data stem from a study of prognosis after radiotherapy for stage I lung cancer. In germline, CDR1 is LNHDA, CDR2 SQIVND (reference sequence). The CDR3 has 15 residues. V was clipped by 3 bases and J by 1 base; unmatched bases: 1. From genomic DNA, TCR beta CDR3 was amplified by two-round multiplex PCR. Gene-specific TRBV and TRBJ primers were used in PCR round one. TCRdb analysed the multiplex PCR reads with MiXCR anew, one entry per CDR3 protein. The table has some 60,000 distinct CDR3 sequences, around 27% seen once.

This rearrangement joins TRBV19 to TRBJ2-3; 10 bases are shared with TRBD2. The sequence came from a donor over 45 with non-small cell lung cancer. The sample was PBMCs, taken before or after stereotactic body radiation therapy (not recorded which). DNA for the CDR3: TGTGCCAGTAGTATCCTAGCGGGGGGCACAGATACGCAGTATTTT. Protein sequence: CASSILAGGTDTQYF.